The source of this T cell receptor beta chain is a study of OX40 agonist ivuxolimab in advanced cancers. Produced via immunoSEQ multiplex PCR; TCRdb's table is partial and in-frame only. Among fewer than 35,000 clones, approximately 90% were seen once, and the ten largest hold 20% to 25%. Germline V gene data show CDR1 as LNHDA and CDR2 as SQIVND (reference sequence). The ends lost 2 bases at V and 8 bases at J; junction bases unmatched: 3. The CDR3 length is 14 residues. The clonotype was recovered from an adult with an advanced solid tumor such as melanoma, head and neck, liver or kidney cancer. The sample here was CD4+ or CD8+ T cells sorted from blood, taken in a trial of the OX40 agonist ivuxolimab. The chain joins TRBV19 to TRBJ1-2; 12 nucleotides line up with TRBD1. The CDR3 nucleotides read TGTGCCAGTAGTATACAAGGGACAGGGGGCGGCTACACCTTC. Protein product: CASSIQGTGGGYTF.